This T cell receptor beta chain comes out of a study of T cells after somatic rescue of genetic block. V was trimmed by 1 base and J by 2 bases, leaving 8 bases between them. The germline V gene has CDR1 SGHRS and CDR2 YFSETQ. The CDR3 is 14 residues long. Clones were read by immunoSEQ multiplex PCR, and TCRdb kept only the in-frame ones, dropping some. The table includes several thousand clones, 65% to 90% detected once. The chain uses TRBV5-1 and TRBJ2-3; no firm D call. The receptor comes from a boy younger than 18. Sequencing input: peripheral blood mononuclear cells (PBMCs). CDR3 DNA: TGCGCCAGCAGCTTGACCCCTTACACAGATACGCAGTATTTT. It encodes CASSLTPYTDTQYF. Complete variable domain (other parts from reference TRBV5-1 and TRBJ2-3): KAGVTQTPRYLIKTRGQQVTLSCSPISGHRSVSWYQQTPGQGLQFLFEYFSETQRNKGNFPGRFSGRQFSNSRSEMNVSTLELGDSALYLCASSLTPYTDTQYFGPGTRLTVL.